The rows below give T cell receptor beta chains drawn from one sample of a study of T cells in Graves' hyperthyroidism and ophthalmopathy. MiXCR was run by TCRdb on the multiplex PCR reads, yielding one entry per CDR3 protein. The table includes about 600,000 distinct CDR3 sequences, 14% detected once. The sequenced sample consisted of blood. These receptors came from a woman aged 18 to 35 with Graves' ophthalmopathy. Each CDR3 is given with its conserved first and last residue. D genes are given only for firm matches. Expanded clones are given a class, and other clones once, few, many or no size at all.

j_call v_call d_call cdr3_length clone_size cdr3_aa cdr3_nt
TRBJ2-1 TRBV20-1 TRBD2 14 many CSARGSLAGFEQFF TGCAGTGCTAGGGGCTCTCTAGCGGGCTTTGAGCAGTTCTTC
TRBJ2-7 TRBV27 . 15 many CASSRSTGASYEQYF TGTGCCAGCAGCCGCTCCACGGGGGCATCCTACGAGCAGTACTTC
TRBJ1-2 TRBV7-9 . 16 few CASSPDTRDGGYGYTF TGTGCCAGCAGCCCGGATACTCGGGACGGGGGGTATGGCTACACCTTC
TRBJ2-7 TRBV7-9 . 15 . CASSSYSGAGWEQYF TGTGCCAGCAGTTCTTATTCCGGGGCAGGGTGGGAGCAGTACTTC
TRBJ1-2 TRBV20-1 TRBD1 14 few CSAMVPGTGYGYTF TGCAGTGCTATGGTTCCCGGGACAGGCTATGGCTACACCTTC
TRBJ1-5 TRBV19 . 15 . CASSATPGSNQPQHF TGTGCCAGTAGCGCCACACCGGGTAGCAATCAGCCCCAGCATTTT
TRBJ2-2 TRBV9 . 14 many CASGTGWGTGELFF TGTGCCAGCGGCACAGGGTGGGGCACCGGGGAGCTGTTTTTT
TRBJ2-1 TRBV24-1 TRBD2 18 . CATSDSWTSGDSYNEQFF TGTGCCACCAGTGATTCGTGGACTAGCGGGGACTCCTACAATGAGCAGTTCTTC
TRBJ2-1 TRBV12-3/TRBV12-4 . 15 . CASSPLYSSYNEQFF TGTGCCAGCAGCCCTCTTTATAGCTCCTACAATGAGCAGTTCTTC
TRBJ1-4 TRBV20-1 . 14 few CSARGGSTNEKLFF TGCAGTGCTAGAGGTGGATCGACTAATGAAAAACTGTTTTTT
TRBJ1-2 TRBV6-1 . 15 many CASSSGPDQARGYTF TGTGCCAGCAGTTCGGGACCCGACCAGGCCCGAGGCTACACCTTC
TRBJ2-3 TRBV6-2/TRBV6-3 . 15 many CASSYFGSGTDTQYF TGTGCCAGCAGTTACTTCGGGAGTGGCACAGATACGCAGTATTTT
TRBJ2-3 TRBV9 TRBD1 14 few CASSEGDSRDTQYF TGTGCCAGCAGCGAGGGGGACAGCAGAGATACGCAGTATTTT
TRBJ2-1 TRBV7-2 TRBD2 16 many CASRGGAGLTYNEQFF TGTGCCAGCAGGGGGGGAGCGGGGCTAACCTACAATGAGCAGTTCTTC
TRBJ2-1 TRBV27 . 14 few CATLSGGTYNEQFF TGTGCCACCTTAAGTGGCGGGACCTACAATGAGCAGTTCTTC
TRBJ2-2 TRBV10-3 TRBD2 16 . CAINGEVSGDTGELFF TGTGCCATCAACGGGGAGGTTAGCGGGGACACCGGGGAGCTGTTTTTT
TRBJ2-7 TRBV7-9 . 13 many CASSRSENYEQYF TGTGCCAGCAGCCGTAGCGAGAACTACGAGCAGTACTTC
TRBJ2-7 TRBV9 . 15 . CASSVESVGLYEQYF TGTGCCAGCAGCGTAGAGAGCGTGGGGCTCTACGAGCAGTACTTC
TRBJ2-3 TRBV9 . 15 many CASSPSGETTDTQYF TGTGCCAGCAGCCCTAGTGGGGAAACCACAGATACGCAGTATTTT
TRBJ2-5 TRBV7-2 TRBD2 15 . CASSLVGAGGGTQYF TGTGCCAGCAGCTTAGTAGGGGCGGGGGGAGGGACCCAGTACTTC
TRBJ2-3 TRBV4-1 TRBD1 19 . CASSQDIAHRGGSTDTQYF TGCGCCAGCAGCCAAGATATCGCACACAGGGGCGGGAGCACAGATACGCAGTATTTT
TRBJ1-1 TRBV14 . 13 few CASSHPGTSEAFF TGTGCCAGCAGCCATCCCGGGACTTCTGAAGCTTTCTTT
TRBJ2-1 TRBV5-6 TRBD1 16 few CASSLPGTGVRNEQFF TGTGCCAGCAGCTTGCCCGGGACAGGAGTTCGGAATGAGCAGTTCTTC
TRBJ1-5 TRBV6-1 . 14 . CASRSHRDNQPQHF TGTGCCAGCAGATCTCACAGGGACAATCAGCCCCAGCATTTT
TRBJ1-2 TRBV7-9 . 14 many CASSLEVTNYGYTF TGTGCCAGCAGTCTAGAGGTGACAAACTATGGCTACACCTTC
TRBJ2-3 TRBV19 . 18 few CASSIHVVGREKTDTQYF TGTGCCAGTAGTATCCACGTTGTAGGACGGGAGAAAACAGATACGCAGTATTTT
TRBJ1-5 TRBV15 . 13 few CATSVRANQPQHF TGTGCCACCAGCGTTAGGGCCAATCAGCCCCAGCATTTT
TRBJ2-5 TRBV18 . 12 many CASSPEQETQYF TGTGCCAGCTCACCCGAGCAAGAGACCCAGTACTTC
TRBJ2-2 TRBV7-9 . 15 many CASSFRDTNTGELFF TGTGCCAGCAGCTTCAGGGACACGAACACCGGGGAGCTGTTTTTT
TRBJ2-1 TRBV6-1 . 14 . CASRRGGRYNEQFF TGTGCCAGCCGTCGCGGCGGGCGTTACAATGAGCAGTTCTTC
TRBJ2-1 TRBV6-2/TRBV6-3 . 15 many CASSSLTSVRDEQFF TGTGCCAGCAGTTCCTTGACCTCTGTAAGGGATGAGCAGTTCTTC
TRBJ2-7 TRBV3-1 . 16 many CASSHGGWIHPYEQYF TGTGCCAGCAGCCACGGGGGTTGGATTCATCCCTACGAGCAGTACTTC
TRBJ2-7 TRBV24-1 TRBD1 14 . CATSDETGTREQYF TGTGCCACCAGTGACGAGACAGGGACCCGCGAGCAGTACTTC
TRBJ2-2 TRBV7-9 . 14 many CASSPDRNTGELFF TGTGCCAGCAGCCCGGACCGGAACACCGGGGAGCTGTTTTTT
TRBJ2-3 TRBV6-1 TRBD2 19 many CASSPRGRLAGLRADTQYF TGTGCCAGCAGTCCCCGCGGGAGACTAGCGGGCCTGAGGGCAGATACGCAGTATTTT
TRBJ1-1 TRBV5-1 TRBD1 17 many CASSLLQGAGMNTEAFF TGCGCCAGCAGCCTACTACAGGGGGCCGGAATGAACACTGAAGCTTTCTTT
TRBJ1-1 TRBV12-5 . 13 many CASGTDSQGEAFF TGTGCTAGTGGGACCGATTCTCAGGGTGAAGCTTTCTTT
TRBJ2-1 TRBV4-1 TRBD1 17 . CASSQEWTGNYGNEQFF TGCGCCAGCAGCCAAGAATGGACAGGGAACTACGGCAATGAGCAGTTCTTC
TRBJ2-7 TRBV18 TRBD2 15 . CASSPPSGGVGEQYF TGTGCCAGCTCACCACCGAGCGGGGGCGTCGGCGAGCAGTACTTC
TRBJ2-1 TRBV30 TRBD1 17 few CAWSVGYGQGPANEQFF TGTGCCTGGAGTGTAGGGTATGGACAGGGGCCAGCCAATGAGCAGTTCTTC
TRBJ1-4 TRBV12-3/TRBV12-4 . 15 many CASSPPGSPGEKLFF TGTGCCAGCTCTCCACCAGGGAGCCCGGGCGAAAAACTGTTTTTT
TRBJ2-1 TRBV4-1 . 12 many CASSRSANEQFF TGCGCCAGCAGCCGCTCGGCCAATGAGCAGTTCTTC
TRBJ1-6 TRBV12-3/TRBV12-4 . 14 many CASSTGGEHSPLHF TGTGCCAGCAGTACGGGAGGGGAGCACTCACCCCTCCACTTT
TRBJ1-2 TRBV3-1 TRBD1 18 few CASSQEYGDRRHNYGYTF TGTGCCAGCAGCCAAGAGTATGGGGACAGAAGACATAACTATGGCTACACCTTC
TRBJ2-1 TRBV6-1 TRBD1 15 many CASSVRTGSSNEQFF TGTGCCAGCAGTGTTAGGACAGGGTCTTCCAATGAGCAGTTCTTC
TRBJ2-3 TRBV7-2 . 14 many CASSLRATTDTQYF TGTGCCAGCAGCTTGCGGGCTACCACAGATACGCAGTATTTT
TRBJ2-2 TRBV11-2 TRBD1 17 . CASTSGQGASNTGELFF TGTGCCAGCACCTCGGGACAGGGGGCGTCGAACACCGGGGAGCTGTTTTTT
TRBJ1-1 TRBV3-1 . 14 many CASSPQGLSTEAFF TGTGCCAGCAGTCCTCAGGGATTGAGCACTGAAGCTTTCTTT
TRBJ2-3 TRBV3-1 TRBD2 15 many CASGSGTSGTDTQYF TGTGCCAGCGGCTCCGGGACTAGCGGCACAGATACGCAGTATTTT
TRBJ2-7 TRBV28 TRBD2 15 . CASSPWTSGYYEQYF TGTGCCAGCAGTCCTTGGACTAGCGGATACTACGAGCAGTACTTC
TRBJ1-2 TRBV18 . 14 many CASSGGTPNYGYTF TGTGCCAGCTCGGGCGGGACACCGAACTATGGCTACACCTTC